This note documents a single TCR beta chain sequence. Clones were read by immunoSEQ multiplex PCR, and TCRdb kept only the in-frame ones, dropping some. The sample includes more than 400,000 clones, 90% to 97% of them seen just once. This sample is drawn from a study of shared clonotypes between healthy human individuals. Study donors comprised healthy, HIV-negative adults devoid of recent acute infection or vaccination. Per the germline V gene, CDR1 is MDHEN and CDR2 is SYDVKM. The CDR3 covers 12 residues. Trimming cost V 5 bases and J 6 bases, with 11 bases left between them. Sequencing was carried out using naive CD4+ T cells sorted from blood. Stated subset: CD45RA+ positively selected. The J gene is TRBJ2-7, the V gene TRBV28; no clear D. The clonotype was recovered from a woman aged 25 to 39 in good health. CDR3 in amino acids: CASSEYSVEQYF. The CDR3 nucleotides are TGTGCCAGCAGTGAGTATTCAGTCGAGCAGTACTTC. Drawing the rest from reference TRBV28 and TRBJ2-7, the complete variable domain is DVKVTQSSRYLVKRTGEKVFLECVQDMDHENMFWYRQDPGLGLRLIYFSYDVKMKEKGDIPEGYSVSREKKERFSLILESASTNQTSMYLCASSEYSVEQYFGPGTRLTVT.